This TCR beta chain appears in the sequencing data of a study of T-cell memory formation after mild COVID-19. This clonotype was counted between two and nine times. TCRdb used MiXCR to reprocess the 5' RACE reads, holding one entry per CDR3 protein. The repertoire consists of 150,000 or so distinct CDR3 sequences, with roughly 15% occurring once and the leading ten covering less than 15%. Sequencing was carried out using PBMCs or a T cell subset sorted from them (not recorded which). This clonotype originated in an adult woman who had mild COVID-19 (a few samples of this study predate the infection). Cell type and time point are not known.

The CDR3 DNA reads TGTGCCAGCAGTTACTCTGCAGGGAGTGGAAACACCATATATTTT. It yields the protein CASSYSAGSGNTIYF. The chain recombines TRBV6-6 with TRBJ1-3; the D gene is possibly TRBD1 (5 bases). The CDR3 is 15 residues long. Trimming shortened V by 0 bases and J by 3 bases, and 9 bases separated the two germline ends. Germline CDR1 reads MNHNY; CDR2 reads SVGAGI (reference sequence).